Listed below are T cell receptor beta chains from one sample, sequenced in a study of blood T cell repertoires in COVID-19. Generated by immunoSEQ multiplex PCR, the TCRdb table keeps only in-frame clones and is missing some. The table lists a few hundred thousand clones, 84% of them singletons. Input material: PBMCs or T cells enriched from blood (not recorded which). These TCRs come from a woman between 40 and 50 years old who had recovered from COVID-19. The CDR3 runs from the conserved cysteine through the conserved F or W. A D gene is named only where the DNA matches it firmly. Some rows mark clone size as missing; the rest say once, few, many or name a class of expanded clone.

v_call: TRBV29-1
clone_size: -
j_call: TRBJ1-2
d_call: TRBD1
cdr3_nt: TGCAGCGTTGACGTCCCGGGACAGATCTATGGCTACACCTTC
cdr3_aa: CSVDVPGQIYGYTF

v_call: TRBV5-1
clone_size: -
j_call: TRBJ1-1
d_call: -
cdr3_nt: TGCGCCAGCAGCTTGGCTTCCGTGAACACTGAAGCTTTCTTT
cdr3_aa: CASSLASVNTEAFF

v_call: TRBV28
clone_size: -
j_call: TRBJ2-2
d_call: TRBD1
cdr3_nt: TGTGCCAGCAGTAACGGGGACAGGGACGCCGGGGAGCTGTTTTTT
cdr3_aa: CASSNGDRDAGELFF

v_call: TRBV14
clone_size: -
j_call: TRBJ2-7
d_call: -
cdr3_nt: TGTGCCAGCAGCCAAGATAATAATCTAGGCTACGAGCAGTACTTC
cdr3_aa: CASSQDNNLGYEQYF

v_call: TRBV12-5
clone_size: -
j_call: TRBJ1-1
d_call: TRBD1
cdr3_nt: TGTGCTAGTGGACAGGCAGGGGGAACTGAAGCTTTCTTT
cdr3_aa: CASGQAGGTEAFF

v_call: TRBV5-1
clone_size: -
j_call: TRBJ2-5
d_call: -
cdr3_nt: TGCGCCAGCAGCTTCCCCGGGGAGACCCAGTACTTC
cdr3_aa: CASSFPGETQYF

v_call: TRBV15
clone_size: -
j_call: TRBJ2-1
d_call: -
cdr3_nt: TGTGCCACCAGCAGGTACTACAATGAGCAGTTCTTC
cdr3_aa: CATSRYYNEQFF

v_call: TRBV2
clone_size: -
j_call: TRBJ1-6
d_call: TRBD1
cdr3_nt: TGTGCCAGCTTTCTGGGACAGGGGGCATCACCCCTCCACTTT
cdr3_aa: CASFLGQGASPLHF

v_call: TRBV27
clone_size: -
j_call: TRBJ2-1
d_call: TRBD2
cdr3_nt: TGTGCCAGCGGACCGGGACTAGACTACAATGAGCAGTTCTTC
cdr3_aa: CASGPGLDYNEQFF

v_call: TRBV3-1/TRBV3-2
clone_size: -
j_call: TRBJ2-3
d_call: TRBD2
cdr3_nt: TGTGCCAGCAGTGGACTAGCGAGCACAGATACGCAGTATTTT
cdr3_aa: CASSGLASTDTQYF

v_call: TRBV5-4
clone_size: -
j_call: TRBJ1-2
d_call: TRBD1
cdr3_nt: TGTGCCAGCAGCTTGGGACTAACAACAGGGGGCCAGGGCTACACCTTC
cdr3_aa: CASSLGLTTGGQGYTF

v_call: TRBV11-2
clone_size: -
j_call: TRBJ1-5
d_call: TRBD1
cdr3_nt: TGTGCCAGCAGCTTAGAGGACAGGAATCAGCCCCAGCATTTT
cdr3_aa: CASSLEDRNQPQHF

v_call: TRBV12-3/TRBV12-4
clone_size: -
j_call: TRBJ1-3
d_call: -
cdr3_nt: TGTGCCAGCATACAGGACTCTGGAAACACCATATATTTT
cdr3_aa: CASIQDSGNTIYF

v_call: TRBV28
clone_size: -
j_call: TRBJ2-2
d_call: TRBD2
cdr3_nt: TGTGCCAGCAGTTTCTATGCGGCGGGGGCCGGGGAGCTGTTTTTT
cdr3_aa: CASSFYAAGAGELFF

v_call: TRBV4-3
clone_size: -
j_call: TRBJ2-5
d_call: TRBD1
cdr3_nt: TGCGCCAGCAGCCAAGACGGCAGGGGGCCGGAGACCCAGTACTTC
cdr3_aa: CASSQDGRGPETQYF

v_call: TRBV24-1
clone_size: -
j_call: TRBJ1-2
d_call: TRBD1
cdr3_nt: TGTGCCACCAGTGATTTGGACAGGGCGCGGGGCTACACCTTC
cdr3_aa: CATSDLDRARGYTF

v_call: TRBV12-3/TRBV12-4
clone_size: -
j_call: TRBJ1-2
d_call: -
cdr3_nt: TGTGCCAGCAGTGGACAGCTTTCGAGTGGCTACACCTTC
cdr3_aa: CASSGQLSSGYTF

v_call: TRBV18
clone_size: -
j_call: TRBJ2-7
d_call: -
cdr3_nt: TGTGCCAGCTCACCCGATGCGTCCCGGTCCTACGAGCAGTACTTC
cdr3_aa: CASSPDASRSYEQYF

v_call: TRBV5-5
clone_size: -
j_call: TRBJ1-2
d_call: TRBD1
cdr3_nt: TGTGCCAGCAGCTTGGTGACAGGGGTCTATGGCTACACCTTC
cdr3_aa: CASSLVTGVYGYTF

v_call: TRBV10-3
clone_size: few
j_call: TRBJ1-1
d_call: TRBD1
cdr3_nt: TGTGCCATCAGTGAGCCGGGACAGGGGCCGAACACTGAAGCTTTCTTT
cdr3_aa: CAISEPGQGPNTEAFF

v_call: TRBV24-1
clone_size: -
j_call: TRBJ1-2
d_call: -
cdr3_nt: TGTGCCACCAGTGATTGGAGCAGAAGTGGCTACACCTTC
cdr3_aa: CATSDWSRSGYTF

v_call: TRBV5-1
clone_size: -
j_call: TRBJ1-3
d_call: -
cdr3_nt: TGCGCCAGCAGCTTGGGACACTCTGGAAACACCATATATTTT
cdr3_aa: CASSLGHSGNTIYF

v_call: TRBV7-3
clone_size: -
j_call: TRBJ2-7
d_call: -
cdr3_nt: TGTGCCAGCAGCTCCGAAGCCACTAGCTCCTACGAGCAGTACTTC
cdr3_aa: CASSSEATSSYEQYF

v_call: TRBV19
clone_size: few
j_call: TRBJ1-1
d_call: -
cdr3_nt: TGTGCCAGTAGCCTATCCGGTCCCGCGTGGACTGAAGCTTTCTTT
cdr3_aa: CASSLSGPAWTEAFF

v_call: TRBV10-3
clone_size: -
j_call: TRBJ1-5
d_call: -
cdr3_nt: TGTGCCACCAGCCCCCAGGGGAATCAGCCCCAGCATTTT
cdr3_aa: CATSPQGNQPQHF

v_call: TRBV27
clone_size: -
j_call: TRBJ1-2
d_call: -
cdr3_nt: TGTGCCAGCAGCCTTTACGTCGGGGATGGGGGCTTCGCTAGGTATGGCTACACCTTC
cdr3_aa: CASSLYVGDGGFARYGYTF

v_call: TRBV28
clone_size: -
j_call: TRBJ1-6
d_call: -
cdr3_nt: TGTGCCAGCAGTCAATACAGGGCCCCTGGGTTTCCCCTCCACTTT
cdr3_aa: CASSQYRAPGFPLHF

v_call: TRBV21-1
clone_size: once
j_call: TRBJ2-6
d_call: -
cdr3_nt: TGTGCCAGCAGCAAACAATTGGGGCTATCCTCTGGGGCCAACGTCCTGACTTTC
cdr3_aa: CASSKQLGLSSGANVLTF

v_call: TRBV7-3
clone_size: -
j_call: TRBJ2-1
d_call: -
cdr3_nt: TGTGCCAGCAGCTCGGACAGAATTAATGAGCAGTTCTTC
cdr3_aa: CASSSDRINEQFF

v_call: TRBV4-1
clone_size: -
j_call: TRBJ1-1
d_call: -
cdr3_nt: TGCGCCAGCAGCCCTACAGGGTTGAACACTGAAGCTTTCTTT
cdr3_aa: CASSPTGLNTEAFF

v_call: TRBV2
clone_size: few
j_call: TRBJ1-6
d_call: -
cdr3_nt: TGTGCCAGCAGTTACATGTTTAATTCACCCCTCCACTTT
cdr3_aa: CASSYMFNSPLHF

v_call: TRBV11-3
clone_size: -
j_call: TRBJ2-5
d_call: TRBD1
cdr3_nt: TGTGCCAGCAGCTTGGGAAGACAGGGGCAAGAGACCCAGTACTTC
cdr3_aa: CASSLGRQGQETQYF

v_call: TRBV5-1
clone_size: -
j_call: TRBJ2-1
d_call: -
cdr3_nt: TGCGCCAGCAGCTTGGCCGGGACACCTCCCTTCGATGAGCAGTTCTTC
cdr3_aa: CASSLAGTPPFDEQFF

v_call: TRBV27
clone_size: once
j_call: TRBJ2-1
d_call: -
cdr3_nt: TGTGCCAGCAGTCCCCAGGGGCAGGCCTACAATGAGCAGTTCTTC
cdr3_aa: CASSPQGQAYNEQFF

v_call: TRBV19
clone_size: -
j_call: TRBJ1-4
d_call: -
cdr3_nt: TGTGCCAGTAGTATAGCGGGGGTTGGGGAAAAACTGTTTTTT
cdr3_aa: CASSIAGVGEKLFF

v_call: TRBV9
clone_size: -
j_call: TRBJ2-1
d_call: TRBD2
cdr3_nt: TGTGCCAGCAGCGTCAGCGGGAGTTCCCACAATGAGCAGTTCTTC
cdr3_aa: CASSVSGSSHNEQFF

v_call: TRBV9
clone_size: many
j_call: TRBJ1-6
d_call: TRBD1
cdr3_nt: TGTGCCAGCAGCTTGAGGGGGCCACCCCTCCACTTT
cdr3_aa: CASSLRGPPLHF

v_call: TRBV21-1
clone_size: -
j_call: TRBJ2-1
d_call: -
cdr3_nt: TGTGCCAGCAGCAAAGATGAGGATGAGGGCAATGAGCAGTTCTTC
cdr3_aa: CASSKDEDEGNEQFF

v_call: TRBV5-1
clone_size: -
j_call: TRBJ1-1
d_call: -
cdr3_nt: TGCGCCAGCAGCTCTTTAACTGGGAACACTGAAGCTTTCTTT
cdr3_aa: CASSSLTGNTEAFF

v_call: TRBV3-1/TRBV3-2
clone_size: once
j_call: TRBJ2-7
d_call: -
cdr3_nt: TGTGCCAGCAGCCGCATGCCTGCTAGCGTTGCCTACGAGCAGTACTTC
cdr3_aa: CASSRMPASVAYEQYF

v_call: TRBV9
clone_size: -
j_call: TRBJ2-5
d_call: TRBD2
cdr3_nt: TGTGCCAGCAGCGTAGGGCTAGCGGAGGGGCAAGAGACCCAGTACTTC
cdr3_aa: CASSVGLAEGQETQYF

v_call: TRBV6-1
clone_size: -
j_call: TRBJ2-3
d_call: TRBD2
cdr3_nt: TGTGCCAGCAGTGAACCCTGGGTAGCGGGAGGGACTGCAGATACGCAGTATTTT
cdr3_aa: CASSEPWVAGGTADTQYF

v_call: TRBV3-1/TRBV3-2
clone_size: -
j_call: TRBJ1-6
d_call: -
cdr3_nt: TGTGCCAGCTCTCTGGGGGGCTCCTATAATTCACCCCTCCACTTT
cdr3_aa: CASSLGGSYNSPLHF

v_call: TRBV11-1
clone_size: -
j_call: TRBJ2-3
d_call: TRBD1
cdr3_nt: TGTGCCAGCACCTCCCGGACAGGGGAGACAGATACGCAGTATTTT
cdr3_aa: CASTSRTGETDTQYF

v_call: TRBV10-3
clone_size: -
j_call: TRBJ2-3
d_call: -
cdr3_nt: TGTGCCATCAGGGAGAGTCTAGTGGATACGCAGTATTTT
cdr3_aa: CAIRESLVDTQYF

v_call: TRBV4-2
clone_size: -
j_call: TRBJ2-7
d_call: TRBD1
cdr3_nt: TGTGCCAGCAGGGCCGGGACAGGGGTTCCCGAGCAGTACTTC
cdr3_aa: CASRAGTGVPEQYF

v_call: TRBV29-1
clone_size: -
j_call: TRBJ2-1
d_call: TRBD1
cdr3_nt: TGCAGCTTTTTCGGGACAGGCTACAATGAGCAGTTCTTC
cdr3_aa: CSFFGTGYNEQFF

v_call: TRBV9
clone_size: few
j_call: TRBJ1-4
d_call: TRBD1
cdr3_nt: TGTGCCAGCAGCCTCGGACAGGGGGCTGAAAAACTGTTTTTT
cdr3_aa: CASSLGQGAEKLFF

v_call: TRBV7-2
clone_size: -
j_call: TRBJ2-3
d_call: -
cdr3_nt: TGTGCCAGCAGAATAGGGGGGGATGTTACGCAGTATTTT
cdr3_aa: CASRIGGDVTQYF